A selection of T cell receptor beta chains follows, all from one sample in a study of blood T cell repertoires in COVID-19. Only in-frame clones appear in the TCRdb table, and some are missing; sequencing was by immunoSEQ multiplex PCR. Of 110,000 to 150,000 clones detected, 84% appear once; the ten largest clones hold about 9.3%. Sequenced: peripheral blood. These receptors originate from a woman of 80 years or more in a cohort sampled during active or convalescent COVID-19. Both conserved end residues are part of each CDR3. D genes are given only for firm matches. Rows give clone size only sometimes, using once, few, many, or a class for an expanded clone.

>TRBJ1-5|.|TRBV6-5|.
TGTGCCAGCAGTCCAGGGGAGTGGCAGCCCCAGCATTTT
CASSPGEWQPQHF
>TRBJ2-7|.|TRBV5-7|.
TGTGCCAGCAGCTTTGTTCGAGCCTCATCCTACGAGCAGTACTTC
CASSFVRASSYEQYF
>TRBJ2-5|.|TRBV7-7|.
TGTGCTAGCAGCCCCCTGAGGGGGGGGACGGAGACCCAGTACTTC
CASSPLRGGTETQYF
>TRBJ1-1|once|TRBV2|.
TGTGCCAGCAGTGGACAGGTCAGGGTCACTGAAGCTTTCTTT
CASSGQVRVTEAFF
>TRBJ1-3|.|TRBV5-1|.
TGCGCCAGCAGCTTGGACAGGGAAAGAGACACCATATATTTT
CASSLDRERDTIYF
>TRBJ2-1|.|TRBV6-4|TRBD1
TGTGCCAGCAGCGATGGACAGGGTGGAGTTAATGAGCAGTTCTTC
CASSDGQGGVNEQFF
>TRBJ2-1|.|TRBV19|.
TGTGCCAGTAGTATCGGACGCGGGGGCAAATACAATGAGCAGTTCTTC
CASSIGRGGKYNEQFF
>TRBJ2-3|.|TRBV5-4|TRBD1
TGTGCCAGCAGCTCCCGACAGGGGAACACAGATACGCAGTATTTT
CASSSRQGNTDTQYF
>TRBJ2-5|.|TRBV11-3|TRBD2
TGTGCCAGCAGCTTCGGGGTAGCGGGGGGCCAAGAGACCCAGTACTTC
CASSFGVAGGQETQYF
>TRBJ2-6|.|TRBV6-2/TRBV6-3|TRBD1
TGTGCCAGCAGTCACCTGGGGGACAGAGGCTCTGGGGCCAACGTCCTGACTTTC
CASSHLGDRGSGANVLTF
>TRBJ2-1|.|TRBV11-3|TRBD2
TGTGCCAGCAGCACAGGACTAGCGATTTACAATGAGCAGTTCTTC
CASSTGLAIYNEQFF
>TRBJ2-5|.|TRBV2|TRBD1
TGTGCCAGCAGTTACAGGGGACGAGGGGAGACCCAGTACTTC
CASSYRGRGETQYF
>TRBJ1-2|.|TRBV13|.
TGTGCCAGCAGCTTAGCCACAGGGAGTAACTATGGCTACACCTTC
CASSLATGSNYGYTF
>TRBJ2-4|.|TRBV9|.
TGTGCCAGCAGCGCGCCCCCGGGTAACATTCAGTACTTC
CASSAPPGNIQYF
>TRBJ2-7|.|TRBV5-1|.
TGCGCCAGCAGCGCCAGTTACGAGCAGTACTTC
CASSASYEQYF
>TRBJ2-2|.|TRBV6-2/TRBV6-3|TRBD2
TGTGCCAGCAGTGGTACTAGCGGTAAAACCGGGGAGCTGTTTTTT
CASSGTSGKTGELFF
>TRBJ2-3|.|TRBV29-1|.
TGCAGCGTTGAAGAGCTGCCGCGGGGGCCCACAGATACGCAGTATTTT
CSVEELPRGPTDTQYF
>TRBJ2-3|.|TRBV12-3/TRBV12-4|.
TGTGCCAGCAGTTTAGCGGGGGCGCCCCTTTTGCATTTT
CASSLAGAPLLHF
>TRBJ1-1|.|TRBV14|TRBD1
TGTGCCAGCAGCCAATATATCGGGACAGGGTTAAGTGGTGGCACTGAAGCTTTCTTT
CASSQYIGTGLSGGTEAFF
>TRBJ1-6|.|TRBV30|.
TGTGCCTGGAGTGTCAACAGTAACCGGAATTCACCCCTCCACTTT
CAWSVNSNRNSPLHF
>TRBJ2-5|.|TRBV6-5|TRBD2
TGTGCCAGCGCTAGCGGGGGGGCGGGGGAGACCCAGTACTTC
CASASGGAGETQYF
>TRBJ2-1|.|TRBV28|.
TGTGCCAGCAGTTATACGGGGGGCAGGGGAAATGACAATGAGCAGTTCTTC
CASSYTGGRGNDNEQFF
>TRBJ1-6|.|TRBV6-5|.
TGTGCCAGCAGTTACGCTCAGGCATGGTCCAAGTCACCCCTCCACTTT
CASSYAQAWSKSPLHF
>TRBJ1-3|.|TRBV19|TRBD1
TGTGCCAGTAGACAACCGGGACAGGGGACTGGAAACACCATATATTTT
CASRQPGQGTGNTIYF
>TRBJ2-5|.|TRBV5-1|TRBD2
TGCGCCAGCAGCTTGGGAAGCGGGACTACCATGATGGAGACCCAGTACTTC
CASSLGSGTTMMETQYF
>TRBJ2-2|once|TRBV12-1|.
TGTGCCAGCAGCCCCGGACTAGCGGGGCTAAACACCGGGGAGCTGTTTTTT
CASSPGLAGLNTGELFF
>TRBJ2-7|.|TRBV5-4|.
TGTGCCAGCACCCAGCCAGGGCACTACGAGCAGTACTTC
CASTQPGHYEQYF
>TRBJ1-3|once|TRBV5-1|.
TGCGCCAGCAGCTTGGCCAAGGACTCCTCTGGAAACACCATATATTTT
CASSLAKDSSGNTIYF
>TRBJ1-1|.|TRBV2|.
TGTGCCAGCAGTGACGGGGGGCGCGAGAACACTGAAGCTTTCTTT
CASSDGGRENTEAFF
>TRBJ2-5|.|TRBV6-2/TRBV6-3|TRBD1
TGTGCCAGCAGTCCGTACAGGGGGGAGGAGACCCAGTACTTC
CASSPYRGEETQYF
>TRBJ2-1|once|TRBV7-2|TRBD2
TGTGCCAGCAGCTTAGGACTAGCGGGAACCTACAATGGGCAGTTCTTC
CASSLGLAGTYNGQFF
>TRBJ1-6|.|TRBV18|TRBD1
TGTGCCAGCTCACCACTCGGGACAGGGGAGCGTTCACCCCTCCACTTT
CASSPLGTGERSPLHF
>TRBJ2-5|.|TRBV7-2|TRBD1
TGTGCCAGCAGCTTAGGCGACAGGGAAGGGACCCAGTACTTC
CASSLGDREGTQYF
>TRBJ2-4|once|TRBV9|.
TGTGCCAGCAGCGTACAGCAGGGGCAGTGGGACATTCAGTACTTC
CASSVQQGQWDIQYF
>TRBJ2-3|.|TRBV24-1|.
TGTGCCACCAGTGATCCCGGGTCTAGCACAGATACGCAGTATTTT
CATSDPGSSTDTQYF
>TRBJ1-3|.|TRBV11-1|.
TGTGCCAGCAGCTTCGGGTACACCTGGGGAAACACCATATATTTT
CASSFGYTWGNTIYF
>TRBJ1-1|.|TRBV14|.
TGTGCCAGCAGCCAAGTTCGGTCGGGGGGTGCTTTCTTT
CASSQVRSGGAFF
>TRBJ1-5|.|TRBV4-1|.
TGCGCCAGCAGCCAAGCGGGAGGGTACCTATATAGCAATCAGCCCCAGCATTTT
CASSQAGGYLYSNQPQHF
>TRBJ1-2|.|TRBV7-2|TRBD1
TGTGCCAGCAGCTTAGGATGGACAGGGGCCTATGGCTACACCTTC
CASSLGWTGAYGYTF
>TRBJ1-4|.|TRBV6-1|.
TGTGCCAGCAGTGACCAACCAGGGAGGAATGAAAAACTGTTTTTT
CASSDQPGRNEKLFF
>TRBJ1-5|.|TRBV28|.
TGTGCCAGCAGTTTTGGCGGGGGGGGCAATCAGCCCCAGCATTTT
CASSFGGGGNQPQHF
>TRBJ2-1|.|TRBV29-1|.
TGCAGCGTTGAAGGGGGCTTTGAGCAGTTCTTC
CSVEGGFEQFF
>TRBJ1-1|.|TRBV5-1|TRBD1
TGCGCCAGCAGCTTTATAGGGGGCATAAACACTGAAGCTTTCTTT
CASSFIGGINTEAFF
>TRBJ1-2|few|TRBV2|TRBD1
TGTGCCAGCAGTGTGCGGGACAGCTATGGCTACACCTTC
CASSVRDSYGYTF
>TRBJ2-1|.|TRBV7-3|TRBD1
TGTGCCAGCAGCTTAAACAGGGGGCTTTACAATGAGCAGTTCTTC
CASSLNRGLYNEQFF
>TRBJ2-3|.|TRBV19|.
TGTGCCAGTAGTGATTCCGGGACTCGAGGCACAGATACGCAGTATTTT
CASSDSGTRGTDTQYF
>TRBJ1-2|.|TRBV23-1|.
TGCGCCAGCAGTCAATCGCGGGGGGCGTGGGGTAGTTACTATGGCTACACCTTC
CASSQSRGAWGSYYGYTF
>TRBJ2-2|.|TRBV18|.
TGTGCCAGCTCACCACTAGCGAGGCCGCCGAACACCGGGGAGCTGTTTTTT
CASSPLARPPNTGELFF
>TRBJ1-1|.|TRBV5-5|TRBD1
TGTGCCAGCAGCCCTGCCCGACAGGGGATTTTTGGTATGAACACTGAAGCTTTCTTT
CASSPARQGIFGMNTEAFF
>TRBJ2-7|.|TRBV5-1|.
TGCGCCAGCAGCCCTAACTTCGGCGAGCAGTACTTC
CASSPNFGEQYF
>TRBJ1-2|.|TRBV2|.
TGTGCCAGCAGTGAAACCGGGACACCGGTCTATGGCTACACCTTC
CASSETGTPVYGYTF
>TRBJ1-1|.|TRBV2|TRBD1
TGTGCCAGCAAGGACAGGATGAACACTGAAGCTTTCTTT
CASKDRMNTEAFF
>TRBJ2-1|.|TRBV29-1|.
TGCAGCGTTGAGAGGAGTCAGGGGTACTACAATGAGCAGTTCTTC
CSVERSQGYYNEQFF